The 27 T cell receptor beta chains given below trace back to one sample, sequenced in a study of cytomegalovirus exposure and HLA in healthy donors. PCR primers comprised 60 Vbeta and 13 Jbeta primers. TCRdb's copy holds only in-frame clones and misses some; the assay was immunoSEQ multiplex PCR. This listing includes over 80,000 clones. What was sequenced was PBMCs. The receptors were sampled from a girl aged 10-17 years in good health and CMV-seropositive.

The gene calls are TRBV7-8 and TRBJ2-7, with no clear D. CDR3 length: 13 amino acids. CDR1 and CDR2 from the germline V gene are SGHVS and FQNEAQ. V lost 5 bases and J 7 bases, leaving 15 bases between the germline ends. DNA of the CDR3: TGTGCCAGCAGCGTCCAAGGGTTTGGGGAGCAGTACGTC. It codes for CASSVQGFGEQYV.

Here the CDR3 DNA reads TGCGCCAGCAGCCAAGATGGCAGGGGGGCGGCAGATACGCAGTATTTT. It encodes CASSQDGRGAADTQYF. The V and J genes are TRBV4-1 and TRBJ2-3, with a weak D call TRBD1 (7 bases). Germline CDR1 reads MGHRA; CDR2 reads YSYEKL. Trimming removed 0 bases at V and 4 bases at J, with 14 bases between. This CDR3 contains 16 residues.

The chain has TRBV27 and TRBJ1-2; TRBD1 matches 7 bases. The CDR3 runs to 15 residues. V lost 5 bases, J lost 2 bases, and 8 bases stayed unmatched. Germline V gene data show CDR1 as MNHEY and CDR2 as SMNVEV (reference sequence). The CDR3: CASSPSTGFNYGYTF. Here the CDR3 DNA reads TGTGCCAGCAGTCCCTCGACAGGGTTCAACTATGGCTACACCTTC.

V and J are TRBV9 and TRBJ1-1; D unresolved. Deletions cut 0 bases from V and 1 base from J, with 10 bases between. Germline assignment: CDR1 SGDLS and CDR2 YYNGEE. This CDR3 has 15 amino acids. For the CDR3, the DNA is TGTGCCAGCAGCGTAGCTGGTACAGAGAACACTGAAGCTTTCTTT. Its protein is CASSVAGTENTEAFF.

J is TRBJ2-7 and V is TRBV5-1; the D gene is possibly TRBD1 (6 bases). Trimming removed 4 bases from V and 4 bases from J, with 12 bases in between. Germline CDR1 SGHRS, CDR2 YFSETQ. CDR3 length: 13 amino acids. CDR3 nucleotide sequence: TGCGCCAGCAGCCGCAGGGGCGAATACGAGCAGTACTTC. Its protein product is CASSRRGEYEQYF.

V is TRBV14 and J is TRBJ1-4; D is perhaps TRBD1 (6 bases). The length of the CDR3 is 15 residues. Trimming removed 4 bases at V and 7 bases at J, with 16 bases between. Germline assignment: CDR1 SGHDN and CDR2 FVKESK. The DNA of the CDR3 is TGTGCCAGCAGCCGGAGCAGGGGTTTTGGTGAAAAACTGTTTTTT. It yields the protein CASSRSRGFGEKLFF. The whole variable domain, filled in from reference TRBV14 and TRBJ1-4, reads EAGVTQFPSHSVIEKGQTVTLRCDPISGHDNLYWYRRVMGKEIKFLLHFVKESKQDESGMPNNRFLAERTGGTYSTLKVQPAELEDSGVYFCASSRSRGFGEKLFFGSGTQLSVL.

Notes on this clone: This sample includes further DNA sequences coding for the same CDR3. V is TRBV6-5 and J is TRBJ2-1, with D possibly TRBD2 on 5 matching bases. The CDR3 loop spans 11 amino acids. V lost 6 bases to trimming and J lost 9 bases, with 9 bases between them. Germline V gene lookup returns CDR1 MNHEY and CDR2 SVGAGI. The CDR3 bases are TGTGCCAGCAGCCCCGGAGGTGAGCAGTTCTTC. This gives the protein CASSPGGEQFF.

This chain links TRBV6-5 with TRBJ1-1; D uncertain. Germline CDR1 MNHEY, CDR2 SVGAGI. The CDR3 sequence is 11 residues long. The germline V and J ends were trimmed by 2 bases and 4 bases, with 2 bases remaining between them. The CDR3 spells CASSYLTEAFF. CDR3 coding DNA: TGTGCCAGCAGTTACCTCACTGAAGCTTTCTTT.

The V gene is TRBV4-2, the J gene TRBJ2-1, with a possible D match to TRBD2 (7 bases). The CDR3 is 15 residues long. Per the germline V gene, CDR1 is LGHNA and CDR2 is YNFKEQ. V dropped 1 base and J dropped 7 bases, with 14 bases sitting between them. The CDR3 DNA follows: TGTGCCAGCAGCCAAGGTCGGGGGGCGGGAAATGAGCAGTTCTTC. This gives the protein CASSQGRGAGNEQFF.

The rearrangement joins TRBV5-6 to TRBJ1-6; 7 bases map to TRBD1. CDR1 and CDR2 (germline): SGHDT, YYEEEE. This CDR3 is built from 15 residues. V shed 4 bases and J 8 bases; nucleotides not matched to a gene: 9. The CDR3 nucleotides are TGTGCCAGCAGCGCCCTAGGGACAGCCGATTCACCCCTCCACTTT. It codes for CASSALGTADSPLHF.

J is TRBJ2-3 and V is TRBV5-1, with 8 nucleotides matching TRBD1. The CDR3 is 16 residues long. CDR1 is SGHRS and CDR2 is YFSETQ in the germline V gene. Losses at the gene ends were 4 bases for V and 2 bases for J; bases not matched to a gene: 9. This CDR3 is CASSASGGASTDTQYF. The CDR3 DNA reads TGCGCCAGCAGCGCCTCAGGGGGCGCCTCCACAGATACGCAGTATTTT. Based on the CDR3 plus reference TRBV5-1 and TRBJ2-3, the full variable domain is KAGVTQTPRYLIKTRGQQVTLSCSPISGHRSVSWYQQTPGQGLQFLFEYFSETQRNKGNFPGRFSGRQFSNSRSEMNVSTLELGDSALYLCASSASGGASTDTQYFGPGTRLTVL.

This sequence joins TRBV7-6 and TRBJ2-7, with 7 bases lining up with TRBD1. V shed 5 bases and J 4 bases; nucleotides not matched to a gene: 8. Germline CDR1 and CDR2: SGHVS and FNYEAQ. The CDR3 loop spans 14 amino acids. CDR3 bases: TGTGCCAGCAGCCCGGGACAGCCTCCGTACGAGCAGTACTTC. Its protein is CASSPGQPPYEQYF.

V usage is TRBV29-1 and J usage is TRBJ1-1; TRBD1 might be the D (5 bases). Trimming left V 6 bases short and J 5 bases short, with 10 bases between. In germline, CDR1 is SQVTM, CDR2 ANQGSEA. CDR3 length: 11 residues. The CDR3 sequence: CSVRAGTEAFF. The DNA for the CDR3 is TGCAGCGTCAGGGCCGGGACTGAAGCTTTCTTT.

The chain recombines TRBV7-9 with TRBJ2-5; D perhaps matches TRBD1 (5 bases). The germline gives CDR1 SEHNR, CDR2 FQNEAQ (reference sequence). The CDR3 loop spans 14 amino acids. V lost 3 bases to trimming and J lost 4 bases, with 12 bases between them. CDR3 nucleotides: TGTGCCAGCAGCTTTGACAGTCGTCGAGAGACCCAGTACTTC. Translation gives CASSFDSRRETQYF.

J is TRBJ2-7 and V is TRBV6-5; TRBD1 matches at 9 bases. This CDR3 comprises 12 residues. Germline lookup yields CDR1 MNHEY and CDR2 SVGAGI. The V segment lost 7 bases and the J segment 5 bases; nucleotides outside the gene matches: 3. CDR3 in amino acids: CASKNRGHEQYF. The CDR3 nucleotides are TGTGCCAGCAAGAACAGGGGGCACGAGCAGTACTTC.

CDR3 nucleotide sequence: TGTGCCAGCAGCTTGGTTGATCGGTTACAGAATGGCTACACCTTC. This sequence encodes CASSLVDRLQNGYTF. The V and J genes are TRBV5-4 and TRBJ1-2; D not certain. The CDR3 consists of 15 residues. V lost 0 bases and J lost 6, with 15 bases in between. From germline, CDR1 is SGHNT and CDR2 YYREEE (reference sequence). The full variable domain, completed using reference TRBV5-4 and TRBJ1-2, is ETGVTQSPTHLIKTRGQQVTLRCSSQSGHNTVSWYQQALGQGPQFIFQYYREEENGRGNFPPRFSGLQFPNYSSELNVNALELDDSALYLCASSLVDRLQNGYTFGSGTRLTVV.

The chain uses TRBV6-5 and TRBJ1-5; the match to TRBD1 covers 7 bases. The CDR3 consists of 14 residues. Trimming at V came to 6 bases and at J to 3 bases, leaving 5 bases not matched to a gene. Germline lookup yields CDR1 MNHEY and CDR2 SVGAGI. In nucleotides, the CDR3 is TGTGCCAGCAGCCCCACAGGGGTCAATCAGCCCCAGCATTTT. Amino acid sequence: CASSPTGVNQPQHF.

V is TRBV5-1 and J is TRBJ2-5, with a possible D match to TRBD2 (6 bases). V gave up 3 bases and J gave up 2 bases, with 17 bases separating them. The length of the CDR3 is 16 residues. Germline CDR1 and CDR2: SGHRS and YFSETQ. Here the CDR3 DNA reads TGCGCCAGCAGCTGGGCAGGAGGGCCCCGTCAAGAGACCCAGTACTTC. It translates to CASSWAGGPRQETQYF.

The V gene is TRBV25-1, the J gene TRBJ1-3; no clear D. Germline CDR1 reads MGHDK; CDR2 reads SYGVNS. The CDR3 consists of 17 residues. V was shortened by 1 base and J by 2 bases, with 15 bases between the two germline ends. In nucleotides, the CDR3 is TGTGCCAGCAGTGAATTCGAGACGGATGACACTGGAAACACCATATATTTT. This translates into CASSEFETDDTGNTIYF.

This rearrangement joins TRBV10-3 to TRBJ2-7; TRBD2 matches at 7 bases. Germline CDR1 is ENHRY and CDR2 is SYGVKD. This CDR3 region has 15 residues. The trim removed 4 bases at V and 5 bases at J, leaving 11 bases unmatched. Here the CDR3 reads CAISGGGGSVDEQYF. The CDR3 nucleotides read TGTGCCATCAGTGGAGGCGGGGGTAGTGTGGACGAGCAGTACTTC.

In DNA form, the CDR3 reads TGTGCCAGCAGCTTATTAAATGGCGGGGCTTTCTTT. As protein: CASSLLNGGAFF. The chain joins TRBV13 to TRBJ1-1; no clear D gene. The CDR3 consists of 12 residues. The germline gives CDR1 PRHDT, CDR2 FYEKMQ (reference sequence). Trimming took off 2 bases at V and 11 bases at J, with 12 bases between the two ends.

The chain has TRBV5-1 and TRBJ1-2; D is uncertain. CDR3 size: 13 residues. V shed 4 bases and J shed 0 bases, with 7 bases lying between them. CDR1 is SGHRS, CDR2 YFSETQ, per germline. CDR3 protein: CASSQEANYGYTF. CDR3 coding DNA: TGCGCCAGCAGCCAGGAGGCTAACTATGGCTACACCTTC.

V and J are TRBV11-3 and TRBJ2-1, with 13 bases lining up with TRBD2. With V trimmed by 5 bases and J by 8 bases, 6 bases remained unmatched. The CDR3 covers 15 residues. Germline lookup yields CDR1 SGHNT and CDR2 YENEEA. CDR3 sequence reads: CASSRGTSGVYEQFF. The CDR3 bases are TGTGCCAGCAGCCGCGGGACTAGCGGGGTGTATGAGCAGTTCTTC.

V gene TRBV6-5 combines with J gene TRBJ1-1; a possible D gene is TRBD1 (6 bases). The germline CDR1 and CDR2 sequences are MNHEY and SVGAGI. V lost 6 bases and J lost 1, with 9 bases in between. The CDR3 has 13 residues. CDR3 residues: CASSRTENTEAFF. CDR3 DNA sequence: TGTGCCAGCAGCCGGACAGAGAACACTGAAGCTTTCTTT.

The genes are TRBV13 and TRBJ1-1, with TRBD1 as a possible D gene (5 bases). CDR3 length: 13 amino acids. V gave up 5 bases and J gave up 1 base, with 8 bases separating them. Per the germline V gene, CDR1 is PRHDT and CDR2 is FYEKMQ (reference sequence). The CDR3 loop is CASSIGQNTEAFF. As DNA, the CDR3 is TGTGCCAGCAGCATCGGACAGAACACTGAAGCTTTCTTT.

The gene calls are TRBV7-6 and TRBJ2-6; D perhaps matches TRBD1 (5 bases). Germline V lookup: CDR1 SGHVS, CDR2 FNYEAQ. V was trimmed by 5 bases and J by 1 base, leaving 9 bases between them. This CDR3 region has 15 residues. The CDR3 DNA is TGTGCCAGCAGCCCCACAGGTTCTGGGGCCAACGTCCTGACTTTC. Amino acids: CASSPTGSGANVLTF.

This chain links TRBV12-5 with TRBJ1-1, with D tentatively TRBD1 (5 bases). The CDR3 sequence is 15 residues long. CDR1 LGHNT and CDR2 FRNRAP come from the germline V gene. V was clipped by 8 bases and J by 2 bases, with 18 bases between them. CDR3 loop: CASRQGESSNTEAFF. The CDR3 DNA follows: TGTGCTAGTCGGCAAGGGGAAAGTAGCAACACTGAAGCTTTCTTT.